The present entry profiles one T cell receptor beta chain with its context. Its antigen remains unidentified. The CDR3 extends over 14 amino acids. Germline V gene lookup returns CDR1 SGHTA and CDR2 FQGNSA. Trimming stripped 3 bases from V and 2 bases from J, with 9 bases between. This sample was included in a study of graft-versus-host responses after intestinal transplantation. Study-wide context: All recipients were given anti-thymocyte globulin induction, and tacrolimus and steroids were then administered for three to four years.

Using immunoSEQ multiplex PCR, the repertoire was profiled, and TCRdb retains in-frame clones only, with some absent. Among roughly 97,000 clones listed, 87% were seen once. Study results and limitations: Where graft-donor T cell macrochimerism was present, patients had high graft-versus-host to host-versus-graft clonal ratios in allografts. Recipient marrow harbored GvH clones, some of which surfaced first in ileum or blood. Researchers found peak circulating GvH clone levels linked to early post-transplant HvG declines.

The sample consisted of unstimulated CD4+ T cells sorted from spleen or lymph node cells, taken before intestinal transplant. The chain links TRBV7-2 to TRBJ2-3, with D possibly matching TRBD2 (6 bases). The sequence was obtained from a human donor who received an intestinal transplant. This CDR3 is CASSFVRDTDTQYF. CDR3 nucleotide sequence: TGTGCCAGCAGCTTTGTGCGGGACACAGATACGCAGTATTTT.